This TCR beta chain was sequenced during a study of PD-1 blockade in classical Hodgkin lymphoma. Germline-derived CDR1 and CDR2 are LNHDA and SQIVND (reference sequence). The CDR3 has 19 amino acids. V shed 2 bases, J shed 0 bases, and the junction held 9 bases outside the gene matches. Data came from immunoSEQ multiplex PCR; TCRdb stores just in-frame clones and leaves some out. The sample consists of 99,000 or so clones, roughly nine tenths of them appearing once. Described time point: cycle 4 day 1 (C4D1), after 6 weeks of nivolumab. Brentuximab vedotin exposure varied among the patients, all of whom had relapsed after autologous stem cell transplantation.

The genes are TRBV19 and TRBJ1-5; TRBD1 aligns across 11 bases. This specimen was peripheral blood mononuclear cells (PBMCs), taken before the fourth cycle of nivolumab. This TCR was recovered from a human donor with classical Hodgkin lymphoma. The DNA for the CDR3 is TGTGCCAGTAGTATAAGGGACAGGGGGTCGTATTATAGCAATCAGCCCCAGCATTTT. It encodes CASSIRDRGSYYSNQPQHF.